This TCR beta chain was recorded in a study of blood T cell repertoires in COVID-19 (dated by TCRdb to 2019 to 2021). Regarding the study in general: The collaborator samples originated in the United States, Italy and Spain and spanned the acute and convalescent phases of COVID-19. Where available, HLA class I and class II types were obtained from metadata supplied by the sample provider rather than from assay-based typing. The repertoires were released in a freely available public database intended as a resource for research on the immune response to SARS-CoV-2. Deeply sampled blood TCRbeta repertoires from subjects exposed to, actively infected with, or recovered from COVID-19 were included in the dataset. The samples were drawn from two sources: the first 160 participants of the ongoing ImmuneRACE study, and 1,254 subjects contributed by 6 global collaborators. Nearly every sample came with metadata listing a de-identified subject ID, COVID-19 status, age in years and sex. The material from the prospective study consisted of cDNA or gDNA derived from T cells, B-cell-depleted T cells, or PBMCs.

In Seattle, one collaborating source enrolled patients while the infection was active and tracked those patients longitudinally over the course of disease. The collaborating institutions used their own protocols to collect whole blood in K2EDTA tubes. For TCRbeta analysis, collaborators shipped samples in one of three forms: frozen whole blood, isolated PBMCs, or DNA extracted from either of those sample types. As concerns this clone: What antigen it recognizes has not been identified. Base qualities are not recorded, but no much larger clone differs from it by a single base.

The immunoSEQ Assay, a bias-controlled multiplex PCR, was used to amplify TCRbeta CDR3 regions from genomic DNA. As for the original processing: The number of nucleated cells in each sample was estimated from the amplification of reference gene primers within the assay. Sequence reads were collapsed and filtered to measure the absolute abundance of every unique TCRbeta CDR3 rearrangement. For each sample, productive Simpson clonality was calculated as the square root of Simpson's diversity index across productive rearrangements. TCRdb took over this immuneACCESS table, retaining in-frame rearrangements with V and J assigned. Such tables are incomplete; in checked studies, under half of the missing clones stem from an unresolved V gene, and the remainder is unexplained. From that table come the V and J calls and clone size; the DNA was used to work out D and trimming. For this sample the table gives over 70,000 clones, of which more than 75% were detected only once. Of the sample, roughly 9.7% is held by the ten largest clones.

Measured from the cysteine to the phenylalanine, the CDR3 is 15 residues long. Only the CDR3 DNA stays, 45 bases, in frame from base 1. As encoded in the germline V gene, CDR1 is SGHAT while CDR2 is FQNNGV. The junction carries 17 bases between V and J, which are trimmed by 5 bases and 7 bases respectively. The full study reports these points: The amount of clinical and demographic metadata varied by source and participant and was provided uncurated.

Input material: peripheral blood. The chain is encoded by TRBV11-2 joined to TRBJ2-2, with TRBD1 perhaps the D gene, on 5 matching bases. The source is a man aged 55-75 years with COVID-19, enrolled during active disease. The CDR3 region has the sequence CASSLQSGYDGELFF. The DNA sequence is TGTGCCAGCAGCCTTCAGTCAGGGTATGACGGGGAGCTGTTTTTT.